The next 28 T cell receptor beta chains were all read from a single sample in a study of T cell responses to AZD1222 COVID-19 vaccine (dated by TCRdb to the early 2020s). Library method: the immunoSEQ multiplex PCR assay. The table was pulled from immuneACCESS by TCRdb, which kept in-frame rearrangements only. Such tables lose some clones; where checked, under half of the loss comes from unresolved V genes, and the rest has no known cause. The sample table records about 85,000 clones; about nine tenths of these occur just once. The ten largest clones take up approximately 3% of the sample. In light of the paper, this sample's time point label describes: baseline before first vaccination. This specimen consisted of peripheral blood, obtained on day 0 of AZD1222 vaccination. These receptors originate from an adult in good health.

CDR3 bases: TGCGCCAGCAGCCTTCCCGACGCAGGGGTGGGACTGTTTTTT. Its translation: CASSLPDAGVGLFF. The rearrangement uses TRBV4-1 and TRBJ1-4; D may be TRBD1 (6 bases). V was shortened by 4 bases and J by 13 bases, with 19 bases between the two germline ends. The CDR3 loop spans 14 amino acids. Per germline, CDR1 MGHRA and CDR2 YSYEKL.

The chain links TRBV5-4 to TRBJ2-7; TRBD2 matches 8 bases. CDR1 SGHNT and CDR2 YYREEE come from the germline V gene (reference sequence). The junction had 5 bases not matched to a gene; V was cut back by 2 bases and J by 4 bases. CDR3 size: 14 residues. The CDR3: CASSLREGRYEQYF. Written as DNA, the CDR3 is TGTGCCAGCAGCTTACGGGAGGGCCGTTACGAGCAGTACTTC. Full variable domain (remainder filled in from reference TRBV5-4 and TRBJ2-7): ETGVTQSPTHLIKTRGQQVTLRCSSQSGHNTVSWYQQALGQGPQFIFQYYREEENGRGNFPPRFSGLQFPNYSSELNVNALELDDSALYLCASSLREGRYEQYFGPGTRLTVT.

The chain couples TRBV28 to TRBJ2-3; D is possibly TRBD1 (5 bases). Trimming left V 3 bases short and J 4 bases short, with 17 bases between. Germline V lookup: CDR1 MDHEN, CDR2 SYDVKM. The length of the CDR3 is 16 residues. CDR3: CASSFTAQRGPDTQYF. DNA for the CDR3: TGTGCCAGCAGTTTCACAGCGCAAAGGGGCCCAGATACGCAGTATTTT.

The chain links TRBV28 to TRBJ2-7; D remains ambiguous. Per the germline V gene, CDR1 is MDHEN and CDR2 is SYDVKM. CDR3 length: 15 amino acids. Trimming removed 2 bases from V and 0 bases from J, with 11 bases in between. CDR3 sequence (DNA): TGTGCCAGCAGTTTAACGGATCCGAGCTCCTACGAGCAGTACTTC. This gives the protein CASSLTDPSSYEQYF.

The V and J genes are TRBV4-2 and TRBJ2-5; D remains unclear. Germline loops: CDR1 LGHNA, CDR2 YNFKEQ. This CDR3 contains 15 residues. V was cut by 1 base and J by 4 bases, with 13 bases left in between. The CDR3 reads CASSQASATAETQYF. CDR3 DNA sequence: TGTGCCAGCAGCCAAGCCTCGGCAACCGCAGAGACCCAGTACTTC.

The DNA for the CDR3 is TGTGCCAGTAGAACCGGGACATTCTTGTACAATCAGCCCCAGCATTTT. This translates into CASRTGTFLYNQPQHF. The V gene is TRBV19, the J gene TRBJ1-5; weak D call: TRBD1 (6 bases). The CDR3 has 16 residues. The germline CDR1 and CDR2 sequences are LNHDA and SQIVND (reference sequence). Trimming pared 6 bases from V and 3 bases from J, leaving 18 bases between.

The chain is built from TRBV7-8 and TRBJ2-4; D tentatively fits TRBD1 or TRBD2 (6 bases each). CDR1 is SGHVS, CDR2 FQNEAQ, per germline. Deletions cut 0 bases from V and 6 bases from J, with 18 bases between. The length of the CDR3 is 17 residues. The chain's CDR3 is CASSLAGGRQELNIQYF. The CDR3 nucleotides read TGTGCCAGCAGCTTAGCGGGGGGCAGACAGGAATTAAACATTCAGTACTTC. The entire variable domain, with the rest obtained from reference TRBV7-8 and TRBJ2-4, is as follows: GAGVSQSPRYKVAKRGQDVALRCDPISGHVSLFWYQQALGQGPEFLTYFQNEAQLDKSGLPSDRFFAERPEGSVSTLKIQRTQQEDSAVYLCASSLAGGRQELNIQYFGAGTRLSVL.

The rearrangement uses TRBV27 and TRBJ2-5, with a tentative D call TRBD2 (6 bases). Germline CDR1 MNHEY, CDR2 SMNVEV (reference sequence). V gave up 0 bases and J gave up 1 base, with 9 bases separating them. The CDR3 contains 15 residues. DNA for the CDR3: TGTGCCAGCAGTTTATCGGACGGGAGCCAAGAGACCCAGTACTTC. Protein product: CASSLSDGSQETQYF.

This CDR3 reads CASSPGQMNSPLHF. The CDR3 nucleotides read TGCGCCAGCAGCCCGGGACAGATGAACTCACCCCTCCACTTT. The chain has TRBV5-1 and TRBJ1-6; 7 positions match TRBD1. The germline V gene has CDR1 SGHRS and CDR2 YFSETQ. V lost 4 bases to trimming and J lost 10 bases; unmatched junction nucleotides: 8. The CDR3 runs 14 residues.

V gene TRBV3-1 (or the pseudogene TRBV3-2) combines with J gene TRBJ1-6; no clear D. Trimming took off 2 bases at V and 6 bases at J, with 8 bases between the two ends. The CDR3 length is 14 residues. Per the germline V gene, CDR1 is LGHDT and CDR2 is YNNKEL (reference sequence). The CDR3 region is CASSQRDFNSPLHF. The CDR3 DNA follows: TGTGCCAGCAGCCAACGGGATTTTAATTCACCCCTCCACTTT.

V usage is TRBV3-1 (or the pseudogene TRBV3-2) and J usage is TRBJ1-1; D not resolved. The germline gives CDR1 LGHDT, CDR2 YNNKEL (reference sequence). CDR3 length: 12 amino acids. Trimming pared 4 bases from V and 7 bases from J, leaving 10 bases between. CDR3 nucleotides: TGTGCCAGCAGCCTTTCCGGCTATGAAGCTTTCTTT. This codes for CASSLSGYEAFF.

The chain links TRBV27 to TRBJ2-7; possible D gene TRBD1, 6 bases. Deletions cut 6 bases from V and 9 bases from J, with 24 bases between. This CDR3 comprises 15 residues. Germline assignment: CDR1 MNHEY and CDR2 SMNVEV (reference sequence). CDR3 sequence (DNA): TGTGCCAGCAGCGCCTCTCCGGGACACGGATTAGGGCAGTACTTC. Translated: CASSASPGHGLGQYF.

The chain recombines TRBV19 with TRBJ1-2; TRBD1 agrees at 11 bases. The CDR3 is 17 residues long. The V and J ends lost 5 bases and 1 base, in that order; junction bases with no gene match: 9. Germline lookup yields CDR1 LNHDA and CDR2 SQIVND (reference sequence). CDR3 sequence: CASSPRRTGGLNYGYTF. The CDR3 bases are TGTGCCAGTAGTCCAAGGCGGACAGGGGGCCTTAACTATGGCTACACCTTC. Full variable domain (remainder filled in from reference TRBV19 and TRBJ1-2): DGGITQSPKYLFRKEGQNVTLSCEQNLNHDAMYWYRQDPGQGLRLIYYSQIVNDFQKGDIAEGYSVSREKKESFPLTVTSAQKNPTAFYLCASSPRRTGGLNYGYTFGSGTRLTVV.

This rearrangement joins TRBV28 to TRBJ1-1; D is perhaps TRBD1 (5 bases). The V end was cut by 7 bases, the J end by 6 bases, with 9 bases between. CDR1 MDHEN and CDR2 SYDVKM come from the germline V gene. This CDR3 spans 11 amino acids. The CDR3 spells CASMGGSEAFF. The CDR3 DNA sequence: TGTGCCAGCATGGGGGGTTCTGAAGCTTTCTTT.

The chain joins TRBV28 to TRBJ1-6; D is unclear. Trimming stripped 5 bases from V and 11 bases from J, with 13 bases between. The CDR3 runs 13 residues. CDR1 and CDR2 (germline): MDHEN, SYDVKM. In nucleotides, the CDR3 is TGTGCCAGCAGTGAAAGGGAAGGAACACCCCTCCACTTT. Encoded protein: CASSEREGTPLHF.

The chain is built from TRBV5-3 and TRBJ1-1; a possible D gene is TRBD1 (6 bases). TRBV5-3 has ORF status, its function being uncertain. Trimming took 4 bases from V and 5 from J, leaving 15 bases between them. The CDR3 consists of 14 residues. The CDR3 protein is CARSLGTPGTEAFF. For the CDR3, the DNA is TGTGCCAGAAGCCTTGGGACACCGGGGACTGAAGCTTTCTTT.

The rearrangement links TRBV7-9 to TRBJ1-1; D is unresolved. With 1 base removed from V and 0 bases from J, the gap between germline ends came to 6 bases. CDR3 size: 14 residues. The germline CDR1 and CDR2 sequences are SEHNR and FQNEAQ (reference sequence). The CDR3 spells CASSLVGMNTEAFF. The CDR3 nucleotides read TGTGCCAGCAGCTTAGTAGGGATGAACACTGAAGCTTTCTTT.

The chain has TRBV7-9 and TRBJ2-2; D is undetermined. Germline-derived CDR1 and CDR2 are SEHNR and FQNEAQ (reference sequence). V gave up 3 bases and J gave up 4 bases, with 9 bases separating them. The CDR3 sequence is 14 residues long. The CDR3 nucleotides are TGTGCCAGCAGCTTCAGAATGGTCACCGGGGAGCTGTTTTTT. Protein sequence: CASSFRMVTGELFF.

This sequence joins TRBV6-6 and TRBJ2-2; D unclear. The length of the CDR3 is 13 residues. The V gene's germline CDR1 is MNHNY and CDR2 SVGAGI (reference sequence). The V gene lost 6 bases and the J gene lost 5 bases, with 10 bases spanning the gap. The CDR3 loop reads CASRLPQTGELFF. CDR3 in DNA: TGTGCCAGCAGACTCCCTCAAACCGGGGAGCTGTTTTTT.

The J gene is TRBJ1-2, the V gene TRBV28; no definite D call. CDR3 length: 15 residues. Germline lookup yields CDR1 MDHEN and CDR2 SYDVKM. V gave up 5 bases and J gave up 5 bases, with 18 bases separating them. The CDR3 DNA reads as TGTGCCAGCAGTGACCCCGAAGGGCGGGGTTATGGCTACACCTTC. Its translation: CASSDPEGRGYGYTF.

V gene TRBV19 combines with J gene TRBJ1-5, with D perhaps TRBD1 (5 bases). Trimming removed 5 bases at V and 4 bases at J, with 9 bases between. The length of the CDR3 is 13 residues. The germline CDR1 and CDR2 sequences are LNHDA and SQIVND (reference sequence). The CDR3 nucleotides are TGTGCCAGTAGTGGGGACTGGAATCAGCCCCAGCATTTT. This codes for CASSGDWNQPQHF.

The rearrangement uses TRBV28 and TRBJ1-2; D uncertain. The CDR3 spans 11 residues. Germline V CDR1 and CDR2: MDHEN, SYDVKM. V dropped 10 bases and J dropped 4 bases, with 10 bases sitting between them. CDR3 nucleotide sequence: TGTGCCACCACGATCGGCTATGGCTACACCTTC. It yields the protein CATTIGYGYTF.

The chain couples TRBV19 to TRBJ2-2; 7 bases align to TRBD1. Germline CDR1 LNHDA, CDR2 SQIVND (reference sequence). The CDR3 is 17 residues long. The V and J ends lost 9 bases and 8 bases, in that order; junction bases with no gene match: 21. The CDR3 is CASTNPSGTVRAGELFF. The DNA of the CDR3 is TGTGCCAGCACAAATCCCTCCGGGACAGTACGAGCTGGGGAGCTGTTTTTT. The full variable domain, in which reference TRBV19 and TRBJ2-2 provide the parts outside the CDR3, is DGGITQSPKYLFRKEGQNVTLSCEQNLNHDAMYWYRQDPGQGLRLIYYSQIVNDFQKGDIAEGYSVSREKKESFPLTVTSAQKNPTAFYLCASTNPSGTVRAGELFFGEGSRLTVL.

V is TRBV9 and J is TRBJ1-2, with TRBD1 identical over 7 bases. V trimming: 0 bases; J trimming: 8 bases; junction bases outside the gene matches: 1. The V gene's germline CDR1 is SGDLS and CDR2 YYNGEE. This CDR3 is 12 amino acids long. CDR3 residues: CASSVVGGGYTF. CDR3 sequence (DNA): TGTGCCAGCAGCGTAGTAGGGGGCGGCTACACCTTC.

In DNA form, the CDR3 reads TGTGCCAGCAGCCTCAGTCCGGGACGCTCTGAAGCTTTCTTT. Translated, it gives CASSLSPGRSEAFF. V and J are TRBV3-1 (or the pseudogene TRBV3-2) and TRBJ1-1; D might be TRBD1 (5 bases). V dropped 4 bases and J dropped 6 bases, with 15 bases sitting between them. From germline, CDR1 is LGHDT and CDR2 YNNKEL (reference sequence). The length of the CDR3 is 14 residues.

The chain combines TRBV19 with TRBJ1-5, with TRBD1 as a possible D gene (5 bases). Germline CDR1 reads LNHDA; CDR2 reads SQIVND (reference sequence). V was clipped by 0 bases and J by 0 bases, with 15 bases between them. The CDR3 contains 18 residues. CDR3 sequence reads: CASSIDRGGRYSNQPQHF. The CDR3 DNA is TGTGCCAGTAGTATAGATCGGGGCGGAAGATATAGCAATCAGCCCCAGCATTTT.

Only one count was recorded for this clone. The chain employs TRBV7-9 and TRBJ1-2; D may be TRBD1 (5 bases). Germline V lookup: CDR1 SEHNR, CDR2 FQNEAQ (reference sequence). Trimming shortened V by 5 bases and J by 5 bases, and 15 bases separated the two germline ends. The CDR3 loop spans 14 amino acids. For the CDR3, the DNA is TGTGCCAGCAGCCATGCGGGGGGGAGGTATGGCTACACCTTC. It is translated as CASSHAGGRYGYTF. The full variable domain, in which reference TRBV7-9 and TRBJ1-2 provide the parts outside the CDR3, is DTGVSQNPRHKITKRGQNVTFRCDPISEHNRLYWYRQTLGQGPEFLTYFQNEAQLEKSRLLSDRFSAERPKGSFSTLEIQRTEQGDSAMYLCASSHAGGRYGYTFGSGTRLTVV.

The CDR3 reads CATSGGGPRYQPQHF. In nucleotides, the CDR3 is TGTGCCACCAGTGGAGGGGGGCCCCGATATCAGCCCCAGCATTTT. The V call is TRBV24-1, the J call TRBJ1-5; D may be TRBD1 (6 bases). The CDR3 sequence is 15 residues long. Per germline, CDR1 KGHDR and CDR2 SFDVKD. V lost 5 bases and J 5 bases, leaving 15 bases between the germline ends.